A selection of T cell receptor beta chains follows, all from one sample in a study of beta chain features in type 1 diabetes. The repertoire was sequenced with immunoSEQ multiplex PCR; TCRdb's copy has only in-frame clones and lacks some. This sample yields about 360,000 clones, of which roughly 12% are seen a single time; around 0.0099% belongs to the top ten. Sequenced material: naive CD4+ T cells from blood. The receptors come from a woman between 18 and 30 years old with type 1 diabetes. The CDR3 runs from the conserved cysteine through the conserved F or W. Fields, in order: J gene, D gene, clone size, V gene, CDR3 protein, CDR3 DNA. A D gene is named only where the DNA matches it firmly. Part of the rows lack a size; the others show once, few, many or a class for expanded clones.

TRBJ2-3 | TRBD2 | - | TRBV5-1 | CASSSGGLAVADTQYF | TGCGCCAGCAGCTCGGGCGGCCTAGCGGTGGCAGATACGCAGTATTTT
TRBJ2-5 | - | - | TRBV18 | CASSPSGETQYF | TGTGCCAGCTCACCGTCGGGGGAGACCCAGTACTTC
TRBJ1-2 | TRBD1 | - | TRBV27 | CASSEGFWDRDIEGPDGYTF | TGTGCCAGCAGCGAAGGGTTCTGGGACAGGGATATTGAGGGGCCGGATGGCTACACCTTC
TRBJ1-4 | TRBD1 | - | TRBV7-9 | CASSRGDRGWEKLFF | TGTGCCAGCAGCCGCGGCGACAGGGGATGGGAAAAACTGTTTTTT
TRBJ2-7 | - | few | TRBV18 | CASSPPSSYEQYF | TGTGCCAGCTCACCACCTTCTTCGTACGAGCAGTACTTC
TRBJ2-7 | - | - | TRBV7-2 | CASSQTETIATYEQYF | TGTGCCAGCAGCCAAACCGAGACAATTGCTACCTACGAGCAGTACTTC
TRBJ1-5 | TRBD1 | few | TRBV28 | CASTQGARQPQHF | TGTGCCAGCACCCAGGGGGCACGTCAGCCCCAGCATTTT
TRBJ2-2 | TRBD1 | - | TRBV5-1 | CASSQGQGINTGELFF | TGCGCCAGCAGCCAGGGACAGGGGATCAACACCGGGGAGCTGTTTTTT
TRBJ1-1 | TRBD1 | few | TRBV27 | CASALDRGTEAFF | TGTGCCAGCGCCCTTGACAGGGGGACTGAAGCTTTCTTT
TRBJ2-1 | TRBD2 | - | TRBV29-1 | CSVVEGVSGSITYNEQFF | TGCAGCGTCGTGGAGGGTGTTAGCGGGAGTATCACCTACAATGAGCAGTTCTTC
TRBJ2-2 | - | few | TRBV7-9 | CAGGTDTGELFF | TGTGCCGGCGGGACAGACACCGGGGAGCTGTTTTTT
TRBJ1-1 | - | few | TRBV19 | CASSYMVEAFF | TGTGCCAGTAGTTACATGGTCGAAGCTTTCTTT
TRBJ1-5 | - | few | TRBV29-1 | CSVEDAGQPQHF | TGCAGCGTTGAAGATGCGGGTCAGCCCCAGCATTTT
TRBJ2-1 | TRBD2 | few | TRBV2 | CASSGSGEGEQFF | TGTGCCAGCAGTGGTAGCGGGGAGGGTGAGCAGTTCTTC
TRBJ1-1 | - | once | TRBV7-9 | CASSLEGTGKNTEAFF | TGTGCCAGCAGCTTAGAGGGTACAGGGAAGAACACTGAAGCTTTCTTT
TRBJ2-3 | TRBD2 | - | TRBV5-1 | CASSFPSGESTDTQYF | TGCGCCAGCAGCTTCCCTAGCGGGGAGAGCACAGATACGCAGTATTTT